This T cell receptor beta chain was captured by sequencing in a study of T cells in Graves' hyperthyroidism and ophthalmopathy. General study points: Most clonotypes that expanded in the thyroid above 0.001 also showed up in blood.

It was RNA transcripts that yielded the amplified TCR beta CDR3 regions. With the HTBI primer set, the TCR CDR3 went through a first round of RT-PCR. MiXCR, run by TCRdb on the multiplex PCR reads, gives a single entry per CDR3 protein. The sample lists 540,000 or so distinct CDR3 sequences, around 42% occurring once. This clonotype was seen ten or more times. What it binds is unknown. This CDR3 has 12 residues. Germline V gene lookup returns CDR1 MNHEY and CDR2 SMNVEV (reference sequence). V lost 5 bases, J lost 8 bases, and 7 bases lay in between. The gene calls are TRBV27 and TRBJ1-6; no firm D call. The TCR originated in an adult woman with Graves' disease, either hyperthyroidism or ophthalmopathy (not recorded which). The source material was peripheral blood or thyroid tissue (not recorded which). CDR3 sequence reads: CASSRRDSPLHF. DNA of the CDR3: TGTGCCAGCAGTCGGAGGGATTCACCCCTCCACTTT.